The entry below describes one TCR beta chain. Authors' analysis steps: Quantification of nucleated cells was approximated via reference gene primer amplification. TCRdb's table, derived via immunoSEQ multiplex PCR, lists solely in-frame clones and lacks some. The DNA was the basis for D and trimming; V, J and clone size are from that table. The data show approximately 150,000 clones, 88% seen once. This record comes from a study of blood T cell repertoires in COVID-19. Study-wide background: Samples came from the United States, Italy and Spain, spanning acute and convalescent COVID-19.

Germline CDR1 reads LGHNA; CDR2 reads YSLEER. The CDR3 sequence is 16 residues long. Trimming left V 4 bases short and J 0 bases short, with 16 bases between. The sample comprised peripheral blood. The rearrangement joins TRBV4-3 to TRBJ2-7; TRBD2 might be the D (6 bases). The sequence derives from a human donor in a cohort sampled during active COVID-19. CDR3 sequence (DNA): TGCGCCAGCAGCCCCCGAGGGACTGCTTCCTCCTACGAGCAGTACTTC. This encodes CASSPRGTASSYEQYF.